Presented here are 27 T cell receptor beta chains from one specimen sequenced in a study of blood T cell repertoires in COVID-19. The table came from immunoSEQ multiplex PCR; TCRdb's copy has only in-frame clones and leaves some out. The table shows roughly 300,000 clones, with more than 85% occurring only once. The specimen sequenced was PBMCs or T cells enriched from blood (not recorded which). The receptors stem from a woman in her twenties or thirties who had recovered from COVID-19.

The chain uses TRBV18 and TRBJ2-3; TRBD1 aligns across 8 bases. The CDR3 is 18 residues long. J lost 1 base, V lost 1 base, and 10 bases had no gene match. The germline V gene has CDR1 KGHSH and CDR2 LQKENI. The CDR3 protein is CASSPLPGGGGGTDTQYF. The CDR3 DNA reads TGTGCCAGCTCACCACTTCCAGGGGGCGGTGGAGGCACAGATACGCAGTATTTT.

The chain joins TRBV5-1 to TRBJ2-7; TRBD2 is a possible D gene (6 bases). Trimming pared 0 bases from V and 3 bases from J, leaving 13 bases between. Germline CDR1 SGHRS, CDR2 YFSETQ. The CDR3 is 15 residues long. CDR3 coding DNA: TGCGCCAGCAGCTTGGCCTTCGGAGGGATCTACGAGCAGTACTTC. This sequence encodes CASSLAFGGIYEQYF.

This chain uses TRBV3-1 (or the pseudogene TRBV3-2) with TRBJ1-1; TRBD1 aligns across 7 bases. This CDR3 comprises 16 residues. V lost 4 bases to trimming and J lost 1 base; unmatched junction nucleotides: 9. Germline lookup yields CDR1 LGHDT and CDR2 YNNKEL (reference sequence). As DNA, the CDR3 is TGTGCCAGCAGCCGAAGACAGGGAGCCGGGAACACTGAAGCTTTCTTT. Amino acid sequence: CASSRRQGAGNTEAFF.

The rearrangement uses TRBV19 and TRBJ2-5; 10 positions match TRBD2. Germline V gene sequence: CDR1 LNHDA, CDR2 SQIVND (reference sequence). The CDR3 sequence is 16 residues long. V lost 5 bases, J lost 4 bases, and 10 bases stayed unmatched. CDR3 region: CASSPRTSGLRETQYF. The CDR3 nucleotides read TGTGCCAGTAGTCCCCGGACTAGCGGTCTTCGAGAGACCCAGTACTTC. The full variable domain, in which reference TRBV19 and TRBJ2-5 provide the parts outside the CDR3, is DGGITQSPKYLFRKEGQNVTLSCEQNLNHDAMYWYRQDPGQGLRLIYYSQIVNDFQKGDIAEGYSVSREKKESFPLTVTSAQKNPTAFYLCASSPRTSGLRETQYFGPGTRLLVL.

The chain combines TRBV9 with TRBJ2-3; TRBD2 agrees at 11 bases. Germline V CDR1 and CDR2: SGDLS, YYNGEE. V lost 0 bases to trimming and J lost 9 bases; unmatched junction nucleotides: 3. The CDR3 runs to 14 residues. CDR3 sequence reads: CASSVGTSGHTQYF. CDR3 bases: TGTGCCAGCAGCGTAGGGACTAGCGGGCACACGCAGTATTTT.

The chain links TRBV18 to TRBJ1-2; a possible D gene is TRBD1 (5 bases). V was shortened by 6 bases and J by 0 bases, with 11 bases between the two germline ends. Per the germline V gene, CDR1 is KGHSH and CDR2 is LQKENI. This CDR3 contains 14 residues. CDR3 loop: CASSKTVANYGYTF. Here the CDR3 DNA reads TGTGCCAGCTCCAAGACAGTAGCTAACTATGGCTACACCTTC.

In this sample, this clone turned up many times. The chain is built from TRBV19 and TRBJ1-5; 8 nucleotides match TRBD1. V gave up 5 bases and J gave up 7 bases; unmatched junction bases: 7. The germline V gene encodes CDR1 LNHDA and CDR2 SQIVND (reference sequence). This CDR3 is 14 amino acids long. This CDR3 reads CASSSQGDRQPQHF. CDR3 coding DNA: TGTGCCAGTAGTTCACAGGGGGATAGGCAGCCCCAGCATTTT.

The rearrangement joins TRBV10-3 to TRBJ2-5, with 8 bases lining up with TRBD2. This CDR3 comprises 13 residues. From germline, CDR1 is ENHRY and CDR2 SYGVKD. V lost 6 bases, J lost 5 bases, and 5 bases stayed unmatched. The CDR3 loop is CAISLGLEETQYF. CDR3 bases: TGTGCCATCAGCCTGGGACTAGAGGAGACCCAGTACTTC.

This clone was recorded once. This chain uses TRBV27 with TRBJ1-3; weak D call: TRBD1 (5 bases). The CDR3 runs 19 residues. Germline V gene sequence: CDR1 MNHEY, CDR2 SMNVEV (reference sequence). The ends were cut back, 5 bases at V and 0 bases at J, with 23 bases in the middle. The CDR3 here is CASSTIGHGRGFSGNTIYF. CDR3 DNA sequence: TGTGCCAGCAGTACCATTGGACACGGGCGGGGTTTCTCTGGAAACACCATATATTTT.

V usage is TRBV9 and J usage is TRBJ2-1; maybe TRBD1 (5 bases). The germline V gene encodes CDR1 SGDLS and CDR2 YYNGEE. Trimming shortened V by 4 bases and J by 13 bases, and 15 bases separated the two germline ends. This CDR3 has 12 residues. The CDR3 here is CASSPRRVEQFF. The CDR3 nucleotides read TGTGCCAGCAGCCCCCGCAGGGTGGAACAGTTCTTC.

The chain has TRBV6-4 and TRBJ2-5; TRBD1 is a possible D gene (5 bases). V lost 3 bases and J 4 bases, leaving 9 bases between the germline ends. This CDR3 contains 13 residues. The germline CDR1 and CDR2 sequences are MRHNA and SNTAGT. The CDR3 nucleotides are TGTGCCAGCAGTGAAATAAGGGGAGAGACCCAGTACTTC. Translation: CASSEIRGETQYF.

The chain links TRBV2 to TRBJ1-2, with TRBD1 as a possible D gene (5 bases). This CDR3 is built from 12 residues. Trimming took off 11 bases at V and 4 bases at J, with 14 bases between the two ends. Germline loops: CDR1 SNHLY, CDR2 FYNNEI. The CDR3, as DNA: TGTGCCGGGACTACTGGGAGCTATGGCTACACCTTC. The encoded protein is CAGTTGSYGYTF. The variable domain in full, completed from reference TRBV2 and TRBJ1-2, reads EPEVTQTPSHQVTQMGQEVILRCVPISNHLYFYWYRQILGQKVEFLVSFYNNEISEKSEIFDDQFSVERPDGSNFTLKIRSTKLEDSAMYFCAGTTGSYGYTFGSGTRLTVV.

The V gene is TRBV28, the J gene TRBJ1-2; no definite D call. The V gene's germline CDR1 is MDHEN and CDR2 SYDVKM. V was cut by 3 bases and J by 4 bases, with 15 bases left in between. There are 15 residues in the CDR3. The CDR3 region is CASSFVGASAYGYTF. DNA for the CDR3: TGTGCCAGCAGTTTTGTAGGAGCCTCCGCCTATGGCTACACCTTC.

About this clone: The identical CDR3 is also encoded by other nucleotide sequences in the sample. The genes are TRBV3-1 (or the pseudogene TRBV3-2) and TRBJ1-2, with no clear D. Germline V gives CDR1 LGHDT, CDR2 YNNKEL (reference sequence). V dropped 4 bases and J dropped 5 bases, with 5 bases sitting between them. This CDR3 has 11 residues. The CDR3 DNA is TGTGCCAGCAGCCCCGGTTATGGCTACACCTTC. It translates to CASSPGYGYTF.

V usage is TRBV28 and J usage is TRBJ1-5; 8 bases are a match to TRBD1. The CDR3 runs 17 residues. The germline V gene has CDR1 MDHEN and CDR2 SYDVKM. Germline trimming cut 6 bases from V and 0 bases from J; bases unmatched to any gene: 10. In DNA form, the CDR3 reads TGTGCCAGCAGCGTGACAGGGGCCACTTATAGCAATCAGCCCCAGCATTTT. This encodes CASSVTGATYSNQPQHF.

The genes are TRBV7-8 and TRBJ1-5; TRBD1 is a possible D gene (5 bases). Germline CDR1 is SGHVS and CDR2 is FQNEAQ. The V end lost 7 bases, the J end lost 5 bases, and 12 bases lay between the germline ends. This CDR3 comprises 13 residues. The CDR3 region is CASTRLGDQPQHF. In DNA form, the CDR3 reads TGTGCCAGCACTCGGTTAGGGGATCAGCCCCAGCATTTT.

This chain links TRBV14 with TRBJ2-3; TRBD2 agrees at 10 bases. The length of the CDR3 is 15 residues. Germline-derived CDR1 and CDR2 are SGHDN and FVKESK. V was pared by 4 bases and J by 7 bases, with 8 bases of the junction left unmatched. CDR3 nucleotide sequence: TGTGCCAGCAGCCCGGAAGCGGGAGGGCCCCATACGCAGTATTTT. As protein: CASSPEAGGPHTQYF.

The V and J genes are TRBV3-1 (or the pseudogene TRBV3-2) and TRBJ1-5; D remains unclear. V lost 2 bases to trimming and J lost 5 bases, with 10 bases between them. Germline lookup yields CDR1 LGHDT and CDR2 YNNKEL (reference sequence). The CDR3 consists of 14 residues. This chain's CDR3 is CASSQTRGDQPQHF. DNA for the CDR3: TGTGCCAGCAGCCAAACCAGAGGCGATCAGCCCCAGCATTTT.

V gene TRBV28 combines with J gene TRBJ1-4; D possibly corresponds to TRBD1 (5 bases). Germline V gene sequence: CDR1 MDHEN, CDR2 SYDVKM. This CDR3 has 14 amino acids. Trimming took 6 bases from V and 0 from J, leaving 8 bases between them. This CDR3 reads CASRSTATNEKLFF. The CDR3 region has the DNA TGTGCCAGCAGATCGACAGCAACTAATGAAAAACTGTTTTTT.

This clone has only a few counts. This rearrangement joins TRBV2 to TRBJ1-4; D is ambiguous. The CDR3 covers 12 residues. In germline, CDR1 is SNHLY, CDR2 FYNNEI. The V end was cut by 3 bases, the J end by 14 bases, with 13 bases between. In DNA form, the CDR3 reads TGTGCCAGCAGTGACGTCCAGAATTCTCTGTTTTTT. Residues: CASSDVQNSLFF.

The chain is built from TRBV5-8 and TRBJ2-4; a possible D gene is TRBD1 (5 bases). V was trimmed by 0 bases and J by 7 bases, leaving 11 bases between them. In germline, CDR1 is SGHTS, CDR2 YDEGEE. The CDR3 contains 14 residues. For the CDR3, the DNA is TGTGCCAGCAGCTTGGAAGCAGGGATGAACATTCAGTACTTC. This sequence encodes CASSLEAGMNIQYF.

J is TRBJ2-3 and V is TRBV7-3; D perhaps matches TRBD2 (7 bases). Germline CDR1 is SGHTA and CDR2 is FQGTGA. The CDR3 is 16 amino acids. V lost 5 bases and J lost 5, with 20 bases in between. This CDR3 is CASSLRLGGPGDTQYF. The CDR3 DNA reads as TGTGCCAGCAGCCTTCGGCTGGGGGGGCCCGGAGATACGCAGTATTTT.

Of note for this clone: At the DNA level, this CDR3 is encoded by other sequences in the same sample as well. This rearrangement joins TRBV7-9 to TRBJ2-2; D is unresolved. CDR1 is SEHNR, CDR2 FQNEAQ, per germline (reference sequence). With 5 bases removed from V and 5 bases from J, the gap between germline ends came to 9 bases. The CDR3 is 13 residues long. This CDR3 is CASSARNTGELFF. The DNA for the CDR3 is TGTGCCAGCAGCGCCAGAAATACCGGGGAGCTGTTTTTT.

The chain carries TRBV11-3 and TRBJ2-7; D remains ambiguous. Germline V lookup: CDR1 SGHNT, CDR2 YENEEA. This CDR3 has 11 amino acids. V lost 5 bases and J lost 3, with 5 bases in between. The CDR3 loop is CASSAYYEQYF. CDR3 bases: TGTGCCAGCAGCGCGTACTACGAGCAGTACTTC.

The V gene is TRBV2, the J gene TRBJ1-2, with D uncertain. Trimming left V 2 bases short and J 2 bases short, with 6 bases between. The germline V gene has CDR1 SNHLY and CDR2 FYNNEI. CDR3 length: 13 residues. CDR3 loop: CASSETANYGYTF. The CDR3 nucleotides read TGTGCCAGCAGTGAAACAGCCAACTATGGCTACACCTTC.

The CDR3 loop is CATSDLAGSEAFF. The DNA for the CDR3 is TGTGCCACCAGTGATTTGGCGGGGTCGGAAGCTTTCTTT. The chain is built from TRBV24-1 and TRBJ1-1, with D uncertain. This CDR3 is built from 13 residues. V shed 0 bases and J shed 8 bases, with 9 bases lying between them. Germline V CDR1 and CDR2: KGHDR, SFDVKD.

This clone was counted between two and nine times. This sequence joins TRBV28 and TRBJ1-1, with D possibly being TRBD1 (6 bases). The CDR3 runs 15 residues. The germline V gene has CDR1 MDHEN and CDR2 SYDVKM. V lost 3 bases, J lost 5 bases, and 16 bases lay in between. In DNA form, the CDR3 reads TGTGCCAGCAGTTTTGGGGGGGCGCCCGTGACTGAAGCTTTCTTT. This translates into CASSFGGAPVTEAFF.